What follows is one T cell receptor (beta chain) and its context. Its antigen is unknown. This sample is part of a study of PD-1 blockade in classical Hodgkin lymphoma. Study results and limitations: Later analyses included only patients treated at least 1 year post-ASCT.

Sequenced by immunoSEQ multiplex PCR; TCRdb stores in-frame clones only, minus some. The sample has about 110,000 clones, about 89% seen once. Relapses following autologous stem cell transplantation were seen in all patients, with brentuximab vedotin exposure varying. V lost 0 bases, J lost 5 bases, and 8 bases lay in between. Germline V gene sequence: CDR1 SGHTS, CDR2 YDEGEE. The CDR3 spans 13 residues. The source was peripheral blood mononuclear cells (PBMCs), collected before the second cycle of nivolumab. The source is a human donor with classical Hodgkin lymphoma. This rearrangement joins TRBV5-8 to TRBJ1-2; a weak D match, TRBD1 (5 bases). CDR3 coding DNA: TGTGCCAGCAGCTTGGGAGGGGTTTATGGCTACACCTTC. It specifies CASSLGGVYGYTF.